A selection of T cell receptor beta chains follows, all from one sample in a study of graft-versus-host responses after intestinal transplantation. Assay used: immunoSEQ multiplex PCR; TCRdb lists only in-frame clones, some missing. The profile shows about 13,000 clones, approximately 85% of them singletons. The sample here was PBMCs, taken after intestinal transplantation. The receptor source for this set is a human patient who received an intestinal transplant, so some T cells may come from the graft donor. The CDR3 runs from the conserved cysteine through the conserved F or W. Each record gives: V gene, J gene, clone size, D gene, CDR3 protein, CDR3 DNA. D genes are given only for firm matches. Clone size is stated in some rows and not others, as once, few, many or a class when expanded.

v_gene: TRBV7-9
j_gene: TRBJ2-1
abundance: .
d_gene: .
CDR3aa: CASSLALSSYNEQFF
CDR3nt: TGTGCCAGCAGCTTAGCCCTGAGCTCCTACAATGAGCAGTTCTTC

v_gene: TRBV4-1
j_gene: TRBJ2-3
abundance: .
d_gene: .
CDR3aa: CASSQEELNTQYF
CDR3nt: TGCGCCAGCAGCCAAGAGGAGTTGAATACGCAGTATTTT

v_gene: TRBV5-1
j_gene: TRBJ2-5
abundance: .
d_gene: .
CDR3aa: CAKRGESQETQYF
CDR3nt: TGCGCCAAGCGCGGGGAGAGCCAAGAGACCCAGTACTTC

v_gene: TRBV9
j_gene: TRBJ2-7
abundance: .
d_gene: .
CDR3aa: CASSRGPGAYEQYF
CDR3nt: TGTGCCAGCAGCCGCGGCCCTGGGGCGTACGAGCAGTACTTC

v_gene: TRBV19
j_gene: TRBJ1-1
abundance: .
d_gene: TRBD1
CDR3aa: CASSTPGTGAEAFF
CDR3nt: TGTGCCAGTAGTACCCCCGGGACAGGGGCTGAAGCTTTCTTT

v_gene: TRBV6-1
j_gene: TRBJ1-2
abundance: .
d_gene: TRBD1
CDR3aa: CASSDRRQGPNYGYTF
CDR3nt: TGTGCCAGCAGTGATCGCCGACAGGGTCCCAACTATGGCTACACCTTC

v_gene: TRBV18
j_gene: TRBJ2-3
abundance: .
d_gene: TRBD2
CDR3aa: CASSPLAGDADTQYF
CDR3nt: TGTGCCAGCTCACCCCTAGCGGGAGACGCAGATACGCAGTATTTT

v_gene: TRBV28
j_gene: TRBJ1-1
abundance: .
d_gene: .
CDR3aa: CASLMTGVWSEAFF
CDR3nt: TGTGCCAGCCTGATGACGGGGGTCTGGAGTGAAGCTTTCTTT

v_gene: TRBV18
j_gene: TRBJ2-7
abundance: .
d_gene: TRBD1
CDR3aa: CASSPTWTGAMGEQYF
CDR3nt: TGTGCCAGCTCACCTACTTGGACAGGGGCCATGGGCGAGCAGTACTTC

v_gene: TRBV9
j_gene: TRBJ2-1
abundance: .
d_gene: .
CDR3aa: CASSRRGREQFF
CDR3nt: TGTGCCAGCAGTCGGCGGGGGCGGGAGCAGTTCTTC

v_gene: TRBV27
j_gene: TRBJ1-4
abundance: .
d_gene: .
CDR3aa: CASSSGIDEKLFF
CDR3nt: TGTGCCAGCAGTTCAGGGATTGATGAAAAACTGTTTTTT

v_gene: TRBV21-1
j_gene: TRBJ2-1
abundance: .
d_gene: .
CDR3aa: CASSKCPFF
CDR3nt: TGTGCCAGCAGCAAATGCCCGTTCTTC

v_gene: TRBV5-1
j_gene: TRBJ2-7
abundance: once
d_gene: .
CDR3aa: CASSPGSSVYEQYF
CDR3nt: TGCGCCAGCAGCCCGGGGTCTTCGGTCTACGAGCAGTACTTC

v_gene: TRBV6-5
j_gene: TRBJ2-2
abundance: .
d_gene: .
CDR3aa: CASRYREAGELFF
CDR3nt: TGTGCCAGCAGGTACAGGGAGGCCGGGGAGCTGTTTTTT

v_gene: TRBV27
j_gene: TRBJ1-5
abundance: .
d_gene: .
CDR3aa: CASSLSITGQPQHF
CDR3nt: TGTGCCAGCAGTTTATCGATAACCGGTCAGCCCCAGCATTTT

v_gene: TRBV11-3
j_gene: TRBJ2-7
abundance: .
d_gene: .
CDR3aa: CASSLGRGTDEQYF
CDR3nt: TGTGCCAGCAGCTTAGGACGGGGTACGGACGAGCAGTACTTC

v_gene: TRBV7-9
j_gene: TRBJ2-1
abundance: medium-sized
d_gene: TRBD1
CDR3aa: CASSSTGGSYNEQFF
CDR3nt: TGTGCCAGCAGCTCAACAGGGGGCTCCTACAATGAGCAGTTCTTC

v_gene: TRBV30
j_gene: TRBJ2-5
abundance: .
d_gene: .
CDR3aa: CAWVHGVGETQYF
CDR3nt: TGTGCCTGGGTACATGGGGTGGGGGAGACCCAGTACTTC

v_gene: TRBV30
j_gene: TRBJ2-2
abundance: .
d_gene: .
CDR3aa: CAWSLRWGYGELFF
CDR3nt: TGTGCCTGGAGCCTAAGGTGGGGGTACGGGGAGCTGTTTTTT

v_gene: TRBV5-4
j_gene: TRBJ2-1
abundance: .
d_gene: .
CDR3aa: CASTARDVDEQFF
CDR3nt: TGTGCCAGCACCGCCAGGGACGTGGATGAGCAGTTCTTC

v_gene: TRBV30
j_gene: TRBJ2-3
abundance: .
d_gene: TRBD2
CDR3aa: CAWSLAGVTDTQYF
CDR3nt: TGTGCCTGGAGTTTAGCGGGAGTCACAGATACGCAGTATTTT

v_gene: TRBV4-2
j_gene: TRBJ2-1
abundance: .
d_gene: TRBD2
CDR3aa: CASSQDVAGPLNEQFF
CDR3nt: TGTGCCAGCAGCCAAGATGTAGCGGGACCTCTCAATGAGCAGTTCTTC

v_gene: TRBV6-6
j_gene: TRBJ2-7
abundance: .
d_gene: TRBD2
CDR3aa: CATQVDSGRAEQYF
CDR3nt: TGTGCCACCCAGGTGGATAGCGGGAGGGCCGAGCAGTACTTC

v_gene: TRBV11-2
j_gene: TRBJ2-3
abundance: .
d_gene: .
CDR3aa: CASSLGGVTALGGYF
CDR3nt: TGTGCCAGCAGCTTAGGGGGCGTGACAGCACTAGGGGGGTATTTT

v_gene: TRBV2
j_gene: TRBJ1-1
abundance: once
d_gene: .
CDR3aa: CASSQTGAGEAFF
CDR3nt: TGTGCCAGCAGTCAAACGGGGGCAGGTGAAGCTTTCTTT

v_gene: TRBV6-6
j_gene: TRBJ2-7
abundance: .
d_gene: .
CDR3aa: CASTRGGVGAEQYF
CDR3nt: TGTGCCAGCACGAGGGGTGGGGTTGGGGCCGAGCAGTACTTC

v_gene: TRBV5-1
j_gene: TRBJ2-7
abundance: .
d_gene: .
CDR3aa: CASSYGLAYEQYF
CDR3nt: TGCGCCAGCAGCTACGGGCTAGCCTACGAGCAGTACTTC

v_gene: TRBV30
j_gene: TRBJ2-7
abundance: .
d_gene: .
CDR3aa: CAWSVQGYEQYF
CDR3nt: TGTGCCTGGAGTGTACAGGGTTACGAGCAGTACTTC

v_gene: TRBV5-1
j_gene: TRBJ2-1
abundance: .
d_gene: TRBD2
CDR3aa: CASSMDWLLAGGPNEQFF
CDR3nt: TGCGCCAGCAGCATGGACTGGTTACTAGCGGGGGGGCCCAATGAGCAGTTCTTC

v_gene: TRBV14
j_gene: TRBJ2-7
abundance: .
d_gene: .
CDR3aa: CASSQVSYEQYF
CDR3nt: TGTGCCAGCAGCCAAGTGTCCTACGAGCAGTACTTC

v_gene: TRBV7-7
j_gene: TRBJ2-1
abundance: .
d_gene: TRBD2
CDR3aa: CASSPSRGGGEQFF
CDR3nt: TGTGCTAGCAGCCCATCTCGCGGGGGTGGTGAGCAGTTCTTC

v_gene: TRBV18
j_gene: TRBJ2-1
abundance: .
d_gene: .
CDR3aa: CASLPQLSLLNEQFF
CDR3nt: TGTGCCAGCCTACCACAGCTTTCGCTTTTAAATGAGCAGTTCTTC

v_gene: TRBV9
j_gene: TRBJ2-7
abundance: .
d_gene: .
CDR3aa: CASSPPNNGHEQYF
CDR3nt: TGTGCCAGCAGCCCCCCCAATAACGGCCACGAGCAGTACTTC

v_gene: TRBV28
j_gene: TRBJ2-7
abundance: few
d_gene: .
CDR3aa: CASSRLDGEDEQYF
CDR3nt: TGTGCCAGCAGTCGACTCGACGGGGAGGACGAGCAGTACTTC

v_gene: TRBV19
j_gene: TRBJ1-2
abundance: .
d_gene: .
CDR3aa: CASSMGGSVDGYTF
CDR3nt: TGTGCCAGTAGCATGGGAGGGTCGGTTGATGGCTACACCTTC

v_gene: TRBV5-1
j_gene: TRBJ2-7
abundance: .
d_gene: .
CDR3aa: CASSLAREQYF
CDR3nt: TGCGCCAGCAGCTTGGCTCGGGAGCAGTACTTC

v_gene: TRBV6-1
j_gene: TRBJ1-1
abundance: few
d_gene: .
CDR3aa: CASSEASGRGNTEAFF
CDR3nt: TGTGCCAGCAGTGAAGCGAGTGGGAGGGGGAACACTGAAGCTTTCTTT

v_gene: TRBV7-9
j_gene: TRBJ1-4
abundance: .
d_gene: .
CDR3aa: CASSPGGIGHNEKLFF
CDR3nt: TGTGCCAGCAGCCCAGGAGGTATCGGCCATAATGAAAAACTGTTTTTT

v_gene: TRBV7-2
j_gene: TRBJ2-7
abundance: .
d_gene: TRBD2
CDR3aa: CASSLATGLAFEQYF
CDR3nt: TGTGCCAGCAGCTTAGCGACTGGACTAGCGTTCGAGCAGTACTTC

v_gene: TRBV15
j_gene: TRBJ2-5
abundance: .
d_gene: .
CDR3aa: CATSLGLSLQETQYF
CDR3nt: TGTGCCACCAGCCTGGGCTTATCACTTCAAGAGACCCAGTACTTC

v_gene: TRBV25-1
j_gene: TRBJ2-1
abundance: .
d_gene: .
CDR3aa: CASSDYGVGGEQFF
CDR3nt: TGTGCCAGCAGTGATTATGGGGTCGGAGGAGAGCAGTTCTTC

v_gene: TRBV11-2
j_gene: TRBJ2-2
abundance: .
d_gene: .
CDR3aa: CASSSTNPNTGELFF
CDR3nt: TGTGCCAGCAGCTCGACTAACCCGAACACCGGGGAGCTGTTTTTT

v_gene: TRBV10-2
j_gene: TRBJ2-5
abundance: few
d_gene: .
CDR3aa: CASSFGPPGETQYF
CDR3nt: TGCGCCAGCAGTTTCGGGCCTCCGGGGGAGACCCAGTACTTC

v_gene: TRBV21-1
j_gene: TRBJ2-7
abundance: .
d_gene: .
CDR3aa: CASSPSGEGYEQYF
CDR3nt: TGTGCCAGCAGCCCCTCAGGGGAGGGCTACGAGCAGTACTTC

v_gene: TRBV6-5
j_gene: TRBJ2-1
abundance: once
d_gene: .
CDR3aa: CASSYRQGNYNEQFF
CDR3nt: TGTGCCAGCAGTTACCGGCAGGGGAACTACAATGAGCAGTTCTTC

v_gene: TRBV2
j_gene: TRBJ1-2
abundance: .
d_gene: .
CDR3aa: CASRDRTGTSPNFF
CDR3nt: TGTGCCAGCAGAGACCGTACCGGGACATCTCCAAATTTCTTC

v_gene: TRBV11-2
j_gene: TRBJ2-7
abundance: .
d_gene: .
CDR3aa: CASSLEVAGQYYEQYF
CDR3nt: TGTGCCAGCAGCTTAGAAGTGGCGGGACAATACTACGAGCAGTACTTC

v_gene: TRBV6-5
j_gene: TRBJ1-5
abundance: .
d_gene: .
CDR3aa: CASSYDPARGQPQHF
CDR3nt: TGTGCCAGCAGTTACGATCCGGCCAGGGGCCAGCCCCAGCATTTT

v_gene: TRBV6-5
j_gene: TRBJ2-7
abundance: .
d_gene: .
CDR3aa: CASTRGNSYEQYF
CDR3nt: TGTGCCAGCACTCGCGGGAACTCCTACGAGCAGTACTTC

v_gene: TRBV11-2
j_gene: TRBJ1-1
abundance: few
d_gene: .
CDR3aa: CASSLLASEAFF
CDR3nt: TGTGCCAGCAGCTTACTCGCCTCGGAAGCTTTCTTT

v_gene: TRBV28
j_gene: TRBJ2-7
abundance: once
d_gene: TRBD2
CDR3aa: CASSLPSGSRYEQYF
CDR3nt: TGTGCCAGCAGTTTACCCAGCGGGAGTCGATACGAGCAGTACTTC